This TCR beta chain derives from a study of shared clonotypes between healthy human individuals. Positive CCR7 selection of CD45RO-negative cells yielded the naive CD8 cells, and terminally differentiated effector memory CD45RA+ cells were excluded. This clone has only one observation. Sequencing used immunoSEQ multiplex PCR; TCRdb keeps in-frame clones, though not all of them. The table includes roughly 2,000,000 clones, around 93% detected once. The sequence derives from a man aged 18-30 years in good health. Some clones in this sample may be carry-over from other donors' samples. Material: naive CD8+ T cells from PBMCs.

The CDR3 region has the DNA TGTGCCAGCTCTCCGGAGAGCCCTTGGGAGCTGTTTTTT. Its translation: CASSPESPWELFF. The chain recombines TRBV9 with TRBJ2-2; unclear D gene. The V end lost 7 bases, the J end lost 9 bases, and 16 bases lay between the germline ends. Germline-derived CDR1 and CDR2 are SGDLS and YYNGEE. The CDR3 runs to 13 residues.